Sequencing of this T cell receptor (beta chain) was carried out in a study of a mutant IDH1 vaccine in newly diagnosed glioma. V shed 5 bases and J 4 bases; nucleotides not matched to a gene: 4. Germline CDR1 is MNHEY and CDR2 is SMNVEV (reference sequence). This CDR3 is 14 amino acids long. Comments on this clone: Its antigen is as yet unknown.

Profiling relied on immunoSEQ multiplex PCR, and the TCRdb table lists in-frame clones only, not all of them. The table records 100,000 to 150,000 clones, about 82% of them present only once. The time point denotes: week 11, during vaccination. Each vaccine dose was 300 ug of mutant IDH1 20-mer peptide, with topical imiquimod. The specimen was PBMCs, collected from a glioma patient whose treatment included an IDH1 peptide vaccine. The sequence came from a man aged 40-49 years with glioma. The chain links TRBV27 to TRBJ1-2, with 10 bases identical to TRBD1. CDR3 region: CASSRGDRGYGYTF. The CDR3 DNA sequence: TGTGCCAGCAGTCGAGGGGACAGGGGCTATGGCTACACCTTC.